This TCR beta chain was documented in a study of shared clonotypes between healthy human individuals (dated by TCRdb to 2018 to 2020). For context, the study as a whole: The cohort included a few men and a couple of women between 18 and 49 years of age. To estimate repertoire size and how much clonotype sharing occurs between individuals, the study deeply sequenced the blood TCR repertoires of five healthy adults. Different laboratories and diverse techniques were used to prepare libraries and sequence TCR repertoires, to increase sequencing depth and limit assay-specific biases. Per donor, three plates each were used for CD4 naive and CD4 memory, two for CD8 naive, and one for CD8 memory. Between about 0.9 and 10 billion PBMCs per donor were obtained by leukapheresis.

Comments on this clone: There is no known antigen for this receptor. Qualities for individual bases were not recorded, and no much larger clone is one base off.

CD8 naive samples were obtained by positive selection for CCR7 among CD45RO-negative cells, yielding a CD45RA+CCR7+ population from which TemRA cells were excluded. The donors were healthy, HIV-negative adults who had no recently reported acute infections or vaccinations. Every donor was a Caucasian adult living in Nashville, Tennessee, USA. After blood collection by leukapheresis, PBMCs were isolated using Ficoll-Histopaque density gradient centrifugation and then cryopreserved in the vapor phase of liquid nitrogen. Purity and quantity of every magnetically sorted T cell population were checked by analytical flow cytometry. Genomic DNA was isolated from each sorted fraction and quantified by UV absorbance on a Nanodrop 2000c. Using the deep immunoSEQ assay, multiplex PCR amplified TCR CDR3 regions from genomic DNA. For each cell subset, the extracted genomic DNA was distributed evenly across all wells of several immunoSEQ 96-well plates, and each plate served as one replicate. For sorted subsets, 150 to 250 ng of genomic DNA, equivalent to some 30,000 T cell genomes, went into each replicate PCR. Purified libraries were quantified with a Qubit 3.0 fluorometer, sized on a Bioanalyzer 2100, and re-quantified with the KAPA Library Quantification kit. Each immunoSEQ 96-well plate was sequenced on its own single-read 150-cycle Illumina NextSeq 550 flow cell. As for the original processing: Because the immunoSEQ output held only junctional sequences and lacked quality scores, the filtering could not match the filtering applied to full-length reads. To assign V/J genes and CDR3, sequences were annotated using PyIR, a Python wrapper for IgBLAST v1.9, with IMGT germline references. Reads with weak V/J assignments (E-value above 1e-6), missing CDR3, stop codons, out-of-frame junctions, or ambiguous translated residues were removed. A V3J clonotype was defined by an identical inferred V gene, J gene, and CDR3 amino acid sequence. The percentage overlap between two repertoires was calculated by dividing the number of shared unique clonotypes by the size of the smaller repertoire. Repertoire richness was assessed with RTK rarefaction, the Chao1 estimator, and Recon v2.1 estimates of unobserved clonotypes. OLGA was used to compute generation probabilities for all TCRbeta clonotypes that the gDNA method yielded from a handful of donors. In TCRdb, the immuneACCESS table is reduced to in-frame sequences with V and J assigned. These tables do not hold every clone; where another copy was compared, an unresolved V gene accounts for under half, and the others remain unexplained. V and J calls plus clone size are reproduced from that table; the DNA served to infer D and trimming. In all, the sample holds a few million clones, and just under 95% of those were seen once. The top ten clonotypes cover around 1.7% of the sample.

Measured from the cysteine to the phenylalanine, the CDR3 is 15 residues long. Solely the CDR3 DNA is kept, with 45 bases framed from the first base. After removal of 6 bases from V and 0 bases from J, the junction retains 8 bases not matched to a gene. The germline V gene sets CDR1 to SQVTM and CDR2 to ANQGSEA. Study-wide findings and limitations: Based on pairwise subsampling, the degree of clonotype sharing among donors was expected to be affected by sequencing depth. Sampling was limited to blood, and TCR repertoires in tissue likely differ from TCR repertoires in blood. Because the study included a small number of donors, the genetic and exposure-history diversity represented was limited. Estimated clonotype richness was generally larger for naive than for memory subsets. Rarefaction of sorted-subset datasets indicated incomplete sequencing despite the large sequencing depth. Across several donors, roughly 5.4% of naive CD4, 3% to 4% of naive CD8, roughly 2.3% of memory CD4, and under 0.45% of memory CD8 clonotypes were shared. Clonotypes shared by all four sorted-subset donors showed higher generation probabilities than non-shared clonotypes.

Sample: naive CD8+ T cells from PBMCs. Taken with the paper, the label for cell subset or site translates to: CD45RA+CCR7+. The sequence was obtained from a man aged 18 to 29 in good health. Some clones in this sample may be carry-over from other donors' samples. The chain was built from TRBV29-1 and TRBJ1-5; 7 central bases correspond to TRBD1. In nucleotide form, the sequence is TGCAGCGTGCGACAGGGTCCCTATAGCAATCAGCCCCAGCATTTT. It encodes CSVRQGPYSNQPQHF. The variable domain in full, with residues beyond the CDR3 obtained from the reference TRBV29-1 and TRBJ1-5 genes, is SAVISQKPSRDICQRGTSLTIQCQVDSQVTMMFWYRQQPGQSLTLIATANQGSEATYESGFVIDKFPISRPNLTFSTLTVSNMSPEDSSIYLCSVRQGPYSNQPQHFGDGTRLSIL.